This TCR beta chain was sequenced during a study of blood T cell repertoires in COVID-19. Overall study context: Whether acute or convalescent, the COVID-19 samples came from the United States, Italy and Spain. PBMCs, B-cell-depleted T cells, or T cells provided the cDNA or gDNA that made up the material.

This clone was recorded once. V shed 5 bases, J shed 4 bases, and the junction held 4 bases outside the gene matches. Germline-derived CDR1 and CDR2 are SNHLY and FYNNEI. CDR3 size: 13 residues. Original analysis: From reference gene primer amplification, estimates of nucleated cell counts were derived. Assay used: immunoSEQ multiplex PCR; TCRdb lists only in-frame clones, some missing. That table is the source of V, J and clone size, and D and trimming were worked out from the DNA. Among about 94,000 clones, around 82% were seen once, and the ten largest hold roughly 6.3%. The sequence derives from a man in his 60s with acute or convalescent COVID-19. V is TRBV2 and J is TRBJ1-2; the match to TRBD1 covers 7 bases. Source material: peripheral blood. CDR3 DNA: TGTGCCAGCAGTTCGACAGGGTTCTATGGCTACACCTTC. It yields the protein CASSSTGFYGYTF.